These 30 T cell receptor beta chains were sequenced from one sample in a study of blood T cell repertoires in COVID-19. Sequencing used immunoSEQ multiplex PCR; TCRdb keeps in-frame clones, though not all of them. The sample lists fewer than 600,000 clones, more than 75% occurring once. The source material was PBMCs or T cells enriched from blood (not recorded which). The receptor set was obtained from a woman aged 40 to 49 who had recovered from COVID-19.

V is TRBV10-3 and J is TRBJ1-4; 8 bases map to TRBD1. With 6 bases clipped from V and 7 bases from J, the junction kept 10 bases outside the gene matches. The CDR3 runs 15 residues. CDR1 and CDR2 from the germline V gene are ENHRY and SYGVKD. The CDR3 reads CAIRNSDRGGEKLFF. As DNA, the CDR3 is TGTGCCATCAGAAACTCCGACAGGGGTGGTGAAAAACTGTTTTTT.

This chain connects TRBV5-1 to TRBJ2-3; TRBD1 matches 7 bases. Germline CDR1 is SGHRS and CDR2 is YFSETQ. The CDR3 totals 14 residues. V was pared by 2 bases and J by 10 bases, with 10 bases of the junction left unmatched. The CDR3 DNA follows: TGCGCCAGCAGCTTTGAGGGGGCGCGTGAGTCGCAGTATTTT. Its translation is CASSFEGARESQYF.

This rearrangement joins TRBV4-3 to TRBJ2-3; the match to TRBD2 covers 7 bases. The CDR3 covers 15 residues. V shed 2 bases, J shed 2 bases, and the junction held 4 bases outside the gene matches. CDR1 and CDR2 (germline): LGHNA, YSLEER. This CDR3 is CASSQQGLSTDTQYF. The CDR3 DNA reads TGCGCCAGCAGCCAACAGGGACTATCCACAGATACGCAGTATTTT.

As DNA, the CDR3 is TGTGCCAGCAGTTACGGCAGGGCGCGCTCCTACGAGCAGTACTTC. Amino acid sequence: CASSYGRARSYEQYF. The chain joins TRBV6-5 to TRBJ2-7; a possible D gene is TRBD1 (5 bases). Germline loops: CDR1 MNHEY, CDR2 SVGAGI. Trimming pared 2 bases from V and 0 bases from J, leaving 11 bases between. There are 15 residues in the CDR3.

The V and J genes are TRBV5-1 and TRBJ2-4; TRBD2 matches 8 bases. V lost 4 bases to trimming and J lost 1 base; unmatched junction nucleotides: 10. This CDR3 spans 17 amino acids. The germline gives CDR1 SGHRS, CDR2 YFSETQ. The chain's CDR3 is CASSPEGLAEAKNIQYF. As DNA, the CDR3 is TGCGCCAGCAGCCCAGAAGGACTAGCCGAGGCCAAAAACATTCAGTACTTC.

The rearrangement uses TRBV7-9 and TRBJ2-7; weak D call: TRBD2 (7 bases). Germline assignment: CDR1 SEHNR and CDR2 FQNEAQ (reference sequence). The CDR3 has 15 residues. V was cut by 5 bases and J by 3 bases, with 17 bases left in between. The CDR3 loop reads CASSPRGGRNYEQYF. CDR3 DNA sequence: TGTGCCAGCAGCCCAAGGGGGGGAAGAAACTACGAGCAGTACTTC. Full variable domain (missing parts from reference TRBV7-9 and TRBJ2-7): DTGVSQNPRHKITKRGQNVTFRCDPISEHNRLYWYRQTLGQGPEFLTYFQNEAQLEKSRLLSDRFSAERPKGSFSTLEIQRTEQGDSAMYLCASSPRGGRNYEQYFGPGTRLTVT.

This sequence joins TRBV9 and TRBJ2-5; 7 nucleotides align to TRBD2. The CDR3 is made up of 15 amino acids. The germline CDR1 and CDR2 sequences are SGDLS and YYNGEE. Germline trimming cut 0 bases from V and 4 bases from J; bases unmatched to any gene: 6. Written as DNA, the CDR3 is TGTGCCAGCAGCGTAGGCACTAGCGCGGGAGAGACCCAGTACTTC. Translated, it gives CASSVGTSAGETQYF.

This sequence joins TRBV5-1 and TRBJ1-2; possibly TRBD1 for D (5 bases). Germline V gene sequence: CDR1 SGHRS, CDR2 YFSETQ. The CDR3 is 12 amino acids. V was pared by 0 bases and J by 8 bases, with 8 bases between. The DNA for the CDR3 is TGCGCCAGCAGCTTGGCCGGGGGAGGCTACACCTTC. It translates to CASSLAGGGYTF.

The chain employs TRBV7-9 and TRBJ1-2; 7 bases are a match to TRBD1. CDR3 length equals 13 residues. V was pared by 3 bases and J by 5 bases, with 3 bases of the junction left unmatched. From germline, CDR1 is SEHNR and CDR2 FQNEAQ (reference sequence). Here the CDR3 reads CASSFQGEYGYTF. The CDR3 DNA is TGTGCCAGCAGCTTTCAGGGGGAGTATGGCTACACCTTC.

V gene TRBV10-1 combines with J gene TRBJ2-3, with a possible D match to TRBD2 (5 bases). Germline CDR1 and CDR2: WNHNN and SYGVQD (reference sequence). The CDR3 spans 15 residues. Trimming pared 0 bases from V and 6 bases from J, leaving 13 bases between. The DNA of the CDR3 is TGCGCCAGCAGTGAGTCGGGAACTAGACCCGATACGCAGTATTTT. This codes for CASSESGTRPDTQYF.

J is TRBJ1-4 and V is TRBV5-5; perhaps TRBD1 as D (6 bases). Germline CDR1 is SGHKS and CDR2 is YYEKEE (reference sequence). The CDR3 spans 15 residues. V shed 1 base and J shed 4 bases, with 11 bases lying between them. In nucleotides, the CDR3 is TGTGCCAGCAGCTTGCAGGGGTTGAATAATGAAAAACTGTTTTTT. Its translation: CASSLQGLNNEKLFF.

This clone showed up just a few times. The chain couples TRBV18 to TRBJ1-6; tentatively, D is TRBD1 (6 bases). This CDR3 has 13 amino acids. The germline V gene encodes CDR1 KGHSH and CDR2 LQKENI. Trimming shortened V by 3 bases and J by 7 bases, and 7 bases separated the two germline ends. For the CDR3, the DNA is TGTGCCAGCTCACCTACAGGGAATTCACCCCTCCACTTT. Residues: CASSPTGNSPLHF.

This chain uses TRBV5-1 with TRBJ2-1; D may be TRBD2 (6 bases). Trimming took off 4 bases at V and 8 bases at J, with 19 bases between the two ends. CDR1 is SGHRS, CDR2 YFSETQ, per germline. This CDR3 region has 15 residues. CDR3 region: CASSVRDSPPHEQFF. CDR3 coding DNA: TGCGCCAGCAGCGTCCGGGACTCGCCTCCCCATGAGCAGTTCTTC.

The chain combines TRBV6-5 with TRBJ2-5, with D unclear. V lost 7 bases, J lost 5 bases, and 11 bases lay in between. The germline V gene has CDR1 MNHEY and CDR2 SVGAGI. The CDR3 has 12 amino acids. The CDR3 loop is CASNSFLETQYF. CDR3 sequence (DNA): TGTGCCAGCAATTCCTTCCTGGAGACCCAGTACTTC.

The chain recombines TRBV10-3 with TRBJ1-3; D possibly corresponds to TRBD1 (5 bases). V was pared by 3 bases and J by 4 bases, with 13 bases between. There are 15 residues in the CDR3. Per germline, CDR1 ENHRY and CDR2 SYGVKD. The CDR3 reads CAISDVGGAGNTIYF. The CDR3 bases are TGTGCCATCAGTGACGTTGGAGGGGCGGGAAACACCATATATTTT.

This chain connects TRBV25-1 to TRBJ2-1, with D perhaps matching TRBD1 (6 bases). Trimming pared 2 bases from V and 0 bases from J, leaving 11 bases between. Germline V gives CDR1 MGHDK, CDR2 SYGVNS. The CDR3 has 16 amino acids. DNA for the CDR3: TGTGCCAGCAGTGAACGAGACAGGAGCTCCTACAATGAGCAGTTCTTC. Amino acids: CASSERDRSSYNEQFF.

The J gene is TRBJ1-1, the V gene TRBV7-8; 10 bases agree with TRBD1. Germline CDR1 reads SGHVS; CDR2 reads FQNEAQ. V lost 5 bases and J lost 12; bases outside the gene matches: 6. The CDR3 is 12 amino acids. The CDR3 region is CASSTGTGVSFF. The DNA of the CDR3 is TGTGCCAGCAGCACGGGGACAGGGGTATCTTTCTTT.

V is TRBV2 and J is TRBJ1-1; D gene ambiguous. The CDR3 loop spans 14 amino acids. Per the germline V gene, CDR1 is SNHLY and CDR2 is FYNNEI. Trimming took 7 bases from V and 4 from J, leaving 16 bases between them. The CDR3 DNA reads as TGTGCCAGCATCCGGGAAGCGGCGGGCACTGAAGCTTTCTTT. It encodes CASIREAAGTEAFF.

A remark on this clone: Compared with germline, one end of the junction differs, possibly owing to a read error. The chain is built from TRBV11-2 and TRBJ1-2, with D maybe TRBD1 (5 bases). This CDR3 spans 15 amino acids. Germline V gene data show CDR1 as SGHAT and CDR2 as FQNNGV. The CDR3 is CASSLGAGPVYGYTF. The CDR3 DNA reads TGTGCCAGCAGTTTAGGGGCGGGGCCGGTCTATGGCTACACCTTC.

The chain combines TRBV19 with TRBJ2-5; a possible D gene is TRBD1 (6 bases). V lost 1 base to trimming and J lost 1 base, with 7 bases between them. Looked up from germline, CDR1 is LNHDA and CDR2 is SQIVND (reference sequence). This CDR3 contains 14 residues. CDR3 loop: CASSIGTVQETQYF. The DNA for the CDR3 is TGTGCCAGTAGTATAGGGACAGTCCAAGAGACCCAGTACTTC.

The V gene is TRBV29-1, the J gene TRBJ1-1; D not resolved. Germline values: CDR1 SQVTM, CDR2 ANQGSEA. Deletions cut 4 bases from V and 1 base from J, with 16 bases between. This CDR3 has 15 amino acids. CDR3 coding DNA: TGCAGCGTTGGCCCCTTATTACGACAGAACACTGAAGCTTTCTTT. Its translation is CSVGPLLRQNTEAFF. The variable domain in full, completed from reference TRBV29-1 and TRBJ1-1, reads SAVISQKPSRDICQRGTSLTIQCQVDSQVTMMFWYRQQPGQSLTLIATANQGSEATYESGFVIDKFPISRPNLTFSTLTVSNMSPEDSSIYLCSVGPLLRQNTEAFFGQGTRLTVV.

This sequence joins TRBV10-2 and TRBJ2-6; TRBD1 matches 12 bases. Germline V lookup: CDR1 WSHSY, CDR2 SAAADI. V was clipped by 8 bases and J by 5 bases; unmatched bases: 10. The CDR3 totals 17 residues. In nucleotides, the CDR3 is TGCGCCAGCGGCACGGGACAGGGGGCACGAAGGGCCAACGTCCTGACTTTC. As protein: CASGTGQGARRANVLTF.

The chain links TRBV6-5 to TRBJ2-5; perhaps TRBD2 as D (5 bases). Germline CDR1 is MNHEY and CDR2 is SVGAGI. Trimming removed 7 bases at V and 2 bases at J, with 11 bases between. The CDR3 contains 13 residues. DNA for the CDR3: TGTGCCAGCATTAGGACTTTACAAGAGACCCAGTACTTC. As protein: CASIRTLQETQYF.

This clone has just one count. This chain uses TRBV19 with TRBJ1-5; 8 nucleotides line up with TRBD1. Trimming at V came to 3 bases and at J to 4 bases, leaving 8 bases not matched to a gene. The CDR3 covers 16 residues. CDR1 and CDR2 (germline): LNHDA, SQIVND (reference sequence). The CDR3 is CASSIAGTGQNQPQHF. DNA for the CDR3: TGTGCCAGTAGTATTGCCGGGACAGGTCAGAATCAGCCCCAGCATTTT.

The J gene is TRBJ2-1, the V gene TRBV7-9; TRBD2 might be the D (7 bases). This CDR3 is built from 15 residues. V lost 8 bases and J lost 5, with 19 bases in between. Germline V gene data show CDR1 as SEHNR and CDR2 as FQNEAQ (reference sequence). The CDR3 loop is CASGGGPLGNNEQFF. CDR3 nucleotide sequence: TGTGCCAGCGGGGGGGGGCCGCTAGGGAACAATGAGCAGTTCTTC.

The table lists this clone with a count of one. The V call is TRBV20-1, the J call TRBJ2-4, with no clear D. The CDR3 contains 13 residues. Germline V gene lookup returns CDR1 DFQATT and CDR2 SNEGSKA (reference sequence). Trimming stripped 3 bases from V and 5 bases from J, with 11 bases between. CDR3 sequence reads: CSASSTSENIQYF. The CDR3 nucleotides are TGCAGTGCTAGTTCTACGAGTGAAAACATTCAGTACTTC.

The J gene is TRBJ1-2, the V gene TRBV19, with 9 bases identical to TRBD1. V lost 4 bases to trimming and J lost 2 bases; unmatched junction nucleotides: 5. Germline values: CDR1 LNHDA, CDR2 SQIVND (reference sequence). The CDR3 contains 15 residues. CDR3 in amino acids: CASSRTQGANYGYTF. The CDR3 DNA reads TGTGCCAGTAGTAGGACACAGGGGGCAAACTATGGCTACACCTTC.

V usage is TRBV19 and J usage is TRBJ2-1, with 7 nucleotides matching TRBD2. Losses at the gene ends were 4 bases for V and 5 bases for J; bases not matched to a gene: 11. This CDR3 spans 16 amino acids. The germline CDR1 and CDR2 sequences are LNHDA and SQIVND (reference sequence). The CDR3, as DNA: TGTGCCAGTAGTAACAGCGGTCTAGCGGCCGACAATGAGCAGTTCTTC. Translation: CASSNSGLAADNEQFF.

The V and J genes are TRBV4-1 and TRBJ1-2; D unclear. V gave up 3 bases and J gave up 6 bases, with 17 bases separating them. Germline V CDR1 and CDR2: MGHRA, YSYEKL. The CDR3 contains 15 residues. CDR3 DNA sequence: TGCGCCAGCAGCCATCCCTGGTCTGATCCAGATGGCTACACCTTC. This gives the protein CASSHPWSDPDGYTF.

This clone was detected a few times. The rearrangement joins TRBV9 to TRBJ2-1, with a weak D call TRBD2 (6 bases). The germline V gene encodes CDR1 SGDLS and CDR2 YYNGEE. The CDR3 runs 12 residues. V was trimmed by 7 bases and J by 9 bases, leaving 14 bases between them. The CDR3 loop reads CASSQIGGEQFF. The CDR3 region has the DNA TGTGCCAGCTCCCAGATCGGGGGTGAGCAGTTCTTC.